This T cell receptor (beta chain) stems from a study of blood T cell repertoires in COVID-19. The V end lost 5 bases, the J end lost 5 bases, and 12 bases lay between the germline ends. Germline V lookup: CDR1 MNHNY, CDR2 SVGAGI (reference sequence). The CDR3 spans 13 residues. This clone appeared once. Here immunoSEQ multiplex PCR was the method, and the copy in TCRdb shows in-frame clones only, minus some. The sample contains about 280,000 clones, roughly 86% of which appear only once. The genes are TRBV6-6 and TRBJ1-1, with D uncertain. This sequence originates from a young man with active or convalescent COVID-19. Sequencing was performed on peripheral blood. The DNA of the CDR3 is TGTGCCAGCAGTCCAGGACGGGGAACTGAAGCTTTCTTT. Protein product: CASSPGRGTEAFF.